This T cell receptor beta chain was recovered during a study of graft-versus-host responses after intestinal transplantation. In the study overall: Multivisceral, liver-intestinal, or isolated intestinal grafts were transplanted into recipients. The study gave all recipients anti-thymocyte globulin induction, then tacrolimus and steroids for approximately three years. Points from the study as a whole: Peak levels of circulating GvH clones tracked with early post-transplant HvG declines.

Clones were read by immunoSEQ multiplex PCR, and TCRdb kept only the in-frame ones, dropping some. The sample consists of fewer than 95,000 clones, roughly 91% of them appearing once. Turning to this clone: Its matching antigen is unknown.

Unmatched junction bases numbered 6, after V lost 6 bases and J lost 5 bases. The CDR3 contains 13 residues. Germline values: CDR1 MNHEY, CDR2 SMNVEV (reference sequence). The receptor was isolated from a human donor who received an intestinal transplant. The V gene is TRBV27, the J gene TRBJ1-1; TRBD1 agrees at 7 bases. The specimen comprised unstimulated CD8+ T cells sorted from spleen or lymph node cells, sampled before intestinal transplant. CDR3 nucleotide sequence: TGTGCCAGCAGCAGACAGGGAGGAACTGAAGCTTTCTTT. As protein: CASSRQGGTEAFF.